This T cell receptor beta chain stems from a study of CD8 T cells in Susac syndrome. Random hexamers were used to reverse transcribe roughly 0.5 to 1 ug of RNA. TCRdb called the immunoSEQ multiplex PCR reads again in MiXCR, with one record for every CDR3 protein. Altogether around 140,000 distinct CDR3 sequences are present, 75% to 90% being singletons, with the ten largest covering more than 0.5%. Sequencing of TCR beta was undertaken in CD8+ and CD4+ T cells derived from blood. Material for sequencing was CD8+ T cells from PBMCs. The clonotype originates from a human donor with multiple sclerosis.

The CDR3 here is CASSYSAGEGNQPQHF. CDR3 DNA: TGTGCCAGCAGTTACTCCGCAGGGGAGGGAAATCAGCCCCAGCATTTT. V and J are TRBV6-5 and TRBJ1-5; TRBD1 is a possible D gene (6 bases). Germline-derived CDR1 and CDR2 are MNHEY and SVGAGI. The CDR3 is 16 residues long. V lost 0 bases and J 4 bases, leaving 13 bases between the germline ends.